Detailed here is one T cell receptor beta chain. Generated by immunoSEQ multiplex PCR, the TCRdb table keeps only in-frame clones and is missing some. The data show 85,000 to 120,000 clones, roughly 90% seen once. The data stem from a study of siplizumab effects on memory and regulatory T cells. The CDR3 is made up of 14 amino acids. Germline V gene sequence: CDR1 MDHEN, CDR2 SYDVKM. V shed 6 bases and J shed 0 bases, with 9 bases lying between them. The chain recombines TRBV28 with TRBJ2-1; maybe TRBD2 (6 bases). This clonotype originated in a human donor in good health. Sequenced: CD4+ T cells sorted from blood. For the CDR3, the DNA is TGTGCCAGCAGGGTCGGGGGCTCCTACAATGAGCAGTTCTTC. Its protein product is CASRVGGSYNEQFF.